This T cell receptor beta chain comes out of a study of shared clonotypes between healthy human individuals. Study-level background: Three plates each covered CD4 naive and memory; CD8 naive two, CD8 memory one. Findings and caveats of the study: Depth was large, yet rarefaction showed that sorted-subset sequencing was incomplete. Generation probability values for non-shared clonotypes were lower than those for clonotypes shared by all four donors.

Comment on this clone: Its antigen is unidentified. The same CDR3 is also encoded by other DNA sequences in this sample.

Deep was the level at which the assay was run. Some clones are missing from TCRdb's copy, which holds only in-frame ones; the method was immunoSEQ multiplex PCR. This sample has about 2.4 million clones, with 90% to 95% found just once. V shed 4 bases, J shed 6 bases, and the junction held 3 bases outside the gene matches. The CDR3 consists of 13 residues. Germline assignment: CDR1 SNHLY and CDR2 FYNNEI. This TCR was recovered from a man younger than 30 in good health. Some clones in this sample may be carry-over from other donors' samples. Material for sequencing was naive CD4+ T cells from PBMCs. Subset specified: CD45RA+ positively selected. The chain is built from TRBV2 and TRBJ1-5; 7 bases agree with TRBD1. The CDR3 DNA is TGTGCCAGCAGTGGAGGGGGCCTTCAGCCCCAGCATTTT. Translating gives CASSGGGLQPQHF. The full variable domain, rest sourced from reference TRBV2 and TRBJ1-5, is EPEVTQTPSHQVTQMGQEVILRCVPISNHLYFYWYRQILGQKVEFLVSFYNNEISEKSEIFDDQFSVERPDGSNFTLKIRSTKLEDSAMYFCASSGGGLQPQHFGDGTRLSIL.